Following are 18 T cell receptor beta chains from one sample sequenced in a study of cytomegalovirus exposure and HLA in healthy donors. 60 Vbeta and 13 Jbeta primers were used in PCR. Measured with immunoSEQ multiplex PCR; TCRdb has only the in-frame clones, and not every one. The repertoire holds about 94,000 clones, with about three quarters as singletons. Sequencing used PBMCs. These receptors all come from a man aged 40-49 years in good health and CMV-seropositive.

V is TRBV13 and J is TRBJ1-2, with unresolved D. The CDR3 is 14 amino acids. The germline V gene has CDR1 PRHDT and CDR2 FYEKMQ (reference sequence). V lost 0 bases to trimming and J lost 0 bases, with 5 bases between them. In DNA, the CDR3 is TGTGCCAGCAGCTTAGGGCAGACTAACTATGGCTACACCTTC. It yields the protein CASSLGQTNYGYTF.

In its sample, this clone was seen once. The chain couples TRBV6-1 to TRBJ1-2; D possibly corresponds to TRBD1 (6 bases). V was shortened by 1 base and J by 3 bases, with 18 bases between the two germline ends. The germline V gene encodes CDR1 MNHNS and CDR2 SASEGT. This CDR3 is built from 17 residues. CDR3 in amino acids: CASSEGYGGQLDYGYTF. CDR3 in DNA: TGTGCCAGCAGTGAAGGGTATGGGGGCCAACTTGACTATGGCTACACCTTC.

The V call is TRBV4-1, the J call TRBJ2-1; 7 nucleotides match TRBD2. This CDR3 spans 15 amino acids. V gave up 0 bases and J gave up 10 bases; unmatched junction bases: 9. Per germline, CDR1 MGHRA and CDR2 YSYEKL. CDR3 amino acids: CASSQELAANPEQFF. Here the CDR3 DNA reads TGCGCCAGCAGCCAAGAGCTAGCGGCCAACCCCGAGCAGTTCTTC.

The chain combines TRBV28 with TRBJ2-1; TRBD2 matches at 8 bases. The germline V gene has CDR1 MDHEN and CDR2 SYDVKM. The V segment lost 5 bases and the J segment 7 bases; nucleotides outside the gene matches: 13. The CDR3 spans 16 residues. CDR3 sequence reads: CASSALGTSLKNEQFF. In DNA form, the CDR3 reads TGTGCCAGCAGTGCTCTCGGGACTAGTCTCAAGAATGAGCAGTTCTTC.

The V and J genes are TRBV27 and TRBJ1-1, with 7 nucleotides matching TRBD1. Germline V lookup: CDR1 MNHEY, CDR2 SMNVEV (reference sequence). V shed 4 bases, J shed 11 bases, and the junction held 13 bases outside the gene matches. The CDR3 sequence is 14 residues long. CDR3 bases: TGTGCCAGCAGTTACCCCGGGAAGGGGGCGGTGGCTTTCTTT. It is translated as CASSYPGKGAVAFF.

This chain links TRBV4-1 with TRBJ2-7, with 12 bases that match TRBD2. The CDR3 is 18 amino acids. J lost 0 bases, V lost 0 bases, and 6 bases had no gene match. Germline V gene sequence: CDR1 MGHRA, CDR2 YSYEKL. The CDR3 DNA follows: TGCGCCAGCAGCCAAGATCGGACTAGCGGGGACCTCTCCTACGAGCAGTACTTC. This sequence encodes CASSQDRTSGDLSYEQYF.

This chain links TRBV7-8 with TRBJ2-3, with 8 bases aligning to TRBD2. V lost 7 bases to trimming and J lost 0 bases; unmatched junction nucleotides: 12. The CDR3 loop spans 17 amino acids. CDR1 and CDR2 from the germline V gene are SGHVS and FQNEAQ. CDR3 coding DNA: TGTGCCAGCACCCAAACCCAGCGGGAGCCGAGCACAGATACGCAGTATTTT. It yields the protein CASTQTQREPSTDTQYF.

The CDR3 loop reads CASSPGRGYIEAFF. CDR3 bases: TGTGCCAGCAGCCCGGGCAGGGGGTATATTGAAGCTTTCTTT. V and J are TRBV9 and TRBJ1-1; 7 bases fit TRBD1. From germline, CDR1 is SGDLS and CDR2 YYNGEE. The junction had 10 bases not matched to a gene; V was cut back by 4 bases and J by 7 bases. The CDR3 runs to 14 residues.

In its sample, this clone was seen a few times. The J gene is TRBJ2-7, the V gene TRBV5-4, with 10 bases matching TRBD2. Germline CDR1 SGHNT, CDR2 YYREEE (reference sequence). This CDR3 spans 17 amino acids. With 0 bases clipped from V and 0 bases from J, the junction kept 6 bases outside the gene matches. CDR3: CASSLVRAGGISYEQYF. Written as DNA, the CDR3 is TGTGCCAGCAGCTTGGTGCGAGCGGGAGGGATCTCCTACGAGCAGTACTTC.

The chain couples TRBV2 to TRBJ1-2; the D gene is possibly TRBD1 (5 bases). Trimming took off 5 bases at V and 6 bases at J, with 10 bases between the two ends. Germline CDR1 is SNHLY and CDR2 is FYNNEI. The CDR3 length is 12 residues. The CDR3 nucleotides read TGTGCCAGCAGTCCGTGGGGGGATGGCTACACCTTC. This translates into CASSPWGDGYTF.

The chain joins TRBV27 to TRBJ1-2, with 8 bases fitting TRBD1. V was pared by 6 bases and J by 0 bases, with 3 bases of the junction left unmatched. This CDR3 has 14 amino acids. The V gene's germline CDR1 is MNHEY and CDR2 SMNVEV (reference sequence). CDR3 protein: CASRRTGTNYGYTF. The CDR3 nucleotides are TGTGCCAGCAGGAGGACAGGGACTAACTATGGCTACACCTTC.

The CDR3, as DNA: TGTGCCAGTAGTATCCGGGAGGGGAGCGAGCAGTACTTC. It yields the protein CASSIREGSEQYF. The V and J genes are TRBV19 and TRBJ2-7; the match to TRBD2 covers 8 bases. Trimming at V came to 3 bases and at J to 6 bases, leaving 4 bases not matched to a gene. Germline CDR1 LNHDA, CDR2 SQIVND (reference sequence). This CDR3 spans 13 amino acids.

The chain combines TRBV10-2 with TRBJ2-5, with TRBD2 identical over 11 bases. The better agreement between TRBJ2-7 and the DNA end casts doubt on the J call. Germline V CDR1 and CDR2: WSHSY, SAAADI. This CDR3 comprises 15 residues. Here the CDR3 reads CASKETSGAIYEQYF. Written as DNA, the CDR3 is TGCGCCAGCAAAGAGACTAGCGGGGCTATCTACGAGCAGTACTTC.

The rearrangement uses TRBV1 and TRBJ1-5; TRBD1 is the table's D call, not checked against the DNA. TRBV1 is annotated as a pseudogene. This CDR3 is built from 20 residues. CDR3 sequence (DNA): TGCACCAGCAGCCAAGATCTCGAGACAGGGGCCCCTTATAGCAATCAGCCCCAGCATTTT. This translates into CTSSQDLETGAPYSNQPQHF.

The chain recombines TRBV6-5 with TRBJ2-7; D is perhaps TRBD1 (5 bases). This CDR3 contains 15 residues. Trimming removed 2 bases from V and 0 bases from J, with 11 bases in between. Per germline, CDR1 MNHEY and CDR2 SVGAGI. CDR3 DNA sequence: TGTGCCAGCAGTTACCGTCCAGGGATCTCCTACGAGCAGTACTTC. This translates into CASSYRPGISYEQYF.

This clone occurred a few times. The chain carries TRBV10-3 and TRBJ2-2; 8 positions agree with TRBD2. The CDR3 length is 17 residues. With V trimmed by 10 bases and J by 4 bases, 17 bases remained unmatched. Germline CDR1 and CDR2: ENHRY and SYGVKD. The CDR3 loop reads CATGEGGGYSGTGELFF. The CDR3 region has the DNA TGTGCCACCGGAGAAGGCGGGGGGTACTCGGGCACCGGGGAGCTGTTTTTT.

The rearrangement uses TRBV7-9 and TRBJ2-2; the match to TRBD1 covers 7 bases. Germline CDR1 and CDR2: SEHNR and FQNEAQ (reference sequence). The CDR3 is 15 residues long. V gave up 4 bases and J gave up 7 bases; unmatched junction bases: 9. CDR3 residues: CASSWGTGVDGELFF. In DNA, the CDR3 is TGTGCCAGCAGCTGGGGAACAGGGGTAGACGGGGAGCTGTTTTTT.

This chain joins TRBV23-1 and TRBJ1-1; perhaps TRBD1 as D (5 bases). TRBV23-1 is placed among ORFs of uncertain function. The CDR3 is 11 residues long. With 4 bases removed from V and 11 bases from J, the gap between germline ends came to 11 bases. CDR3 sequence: CASSRAGRAFF. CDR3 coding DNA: TGCGCCAGCAGTCGTGCAGGGAGGGCTTTCTTT.